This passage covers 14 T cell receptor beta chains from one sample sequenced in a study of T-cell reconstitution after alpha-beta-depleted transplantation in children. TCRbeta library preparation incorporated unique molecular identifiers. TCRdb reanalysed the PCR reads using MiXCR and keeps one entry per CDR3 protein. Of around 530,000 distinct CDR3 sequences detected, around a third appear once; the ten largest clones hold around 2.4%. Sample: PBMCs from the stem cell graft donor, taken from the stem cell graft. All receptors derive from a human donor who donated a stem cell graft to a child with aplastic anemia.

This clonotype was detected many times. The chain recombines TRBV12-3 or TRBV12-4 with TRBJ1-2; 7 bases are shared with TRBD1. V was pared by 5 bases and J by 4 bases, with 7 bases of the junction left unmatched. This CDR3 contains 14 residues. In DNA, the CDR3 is TGTGCCAGCAGTAGACAGGGAGATATCTATGGCTACACCTTC. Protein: CASSRQGDIYGYTF.

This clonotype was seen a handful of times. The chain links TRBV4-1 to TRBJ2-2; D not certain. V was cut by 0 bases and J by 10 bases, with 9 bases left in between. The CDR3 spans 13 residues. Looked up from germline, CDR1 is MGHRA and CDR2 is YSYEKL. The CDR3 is CASSQDWVAELFF. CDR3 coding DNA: TGCGCCAGCAGCCAAGACTGGGTTGCGGAGCTGTTTTTT.

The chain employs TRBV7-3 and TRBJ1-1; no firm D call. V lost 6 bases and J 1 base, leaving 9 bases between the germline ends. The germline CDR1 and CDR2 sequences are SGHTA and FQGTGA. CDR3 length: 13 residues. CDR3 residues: CASRPGKNTEAFF. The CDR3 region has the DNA TGTGCCAGCAGACCCGGCAAGAACACTGAAGCTTTCTTT.

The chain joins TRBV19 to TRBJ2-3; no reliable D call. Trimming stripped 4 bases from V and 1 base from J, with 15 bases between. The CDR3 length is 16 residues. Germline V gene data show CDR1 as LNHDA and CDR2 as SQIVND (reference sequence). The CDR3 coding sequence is TGTGCCAGTAGTAACCCACTAACAACCCGCACAGATACGCAGTATTTT. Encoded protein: CASSNPLTTRTDTQYF.

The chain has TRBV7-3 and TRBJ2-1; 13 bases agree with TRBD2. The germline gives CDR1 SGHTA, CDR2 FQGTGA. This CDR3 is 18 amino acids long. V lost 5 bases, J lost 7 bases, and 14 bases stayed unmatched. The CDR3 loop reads CASSPDPRTSGSRNEQFF. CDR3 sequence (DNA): TGTGCCAGCAGCCCCGACCCCCGGACTAGCGGGAGTAGGAATGAGCAGTTCTTC.

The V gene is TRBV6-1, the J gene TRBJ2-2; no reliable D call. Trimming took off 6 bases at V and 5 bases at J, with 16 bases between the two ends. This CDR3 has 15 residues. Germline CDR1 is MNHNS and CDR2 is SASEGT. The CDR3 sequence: CASRMRSPRTGELFF. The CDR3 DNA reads TGTGCCAGCAGAATGCGCTCCCCCAGGACCGGGGAGCTGTTTTTT.

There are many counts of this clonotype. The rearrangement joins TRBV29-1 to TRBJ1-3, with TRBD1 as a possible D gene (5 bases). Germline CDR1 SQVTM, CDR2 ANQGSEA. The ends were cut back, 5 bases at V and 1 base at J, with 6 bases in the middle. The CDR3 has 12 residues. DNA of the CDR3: TGCAGCGTTAGGGGATCTGGAAACACCATATATTTT. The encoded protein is CSVRGSGNTIYF. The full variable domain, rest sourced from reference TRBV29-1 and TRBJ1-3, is SAVISQKPSRDICQRGTSLTIQCQVDSQVTMMFWYRQQPGQSLTLIATANQGSEATYESGFVIDKFPISRPNLTFSTLTVSNMSPEDSSIYLCSVRGSGNTIYFGEGSWLTVV.

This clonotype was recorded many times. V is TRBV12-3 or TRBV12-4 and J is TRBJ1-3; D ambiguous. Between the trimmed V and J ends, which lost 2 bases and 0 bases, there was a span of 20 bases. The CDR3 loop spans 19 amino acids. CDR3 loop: CASSLSSPKLLNSGNTIYF. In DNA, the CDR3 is TGTGCCAGCAGTTTAAGTTCGCCCAAACTACTTAACTCTGGAAACACCATATATTTT.

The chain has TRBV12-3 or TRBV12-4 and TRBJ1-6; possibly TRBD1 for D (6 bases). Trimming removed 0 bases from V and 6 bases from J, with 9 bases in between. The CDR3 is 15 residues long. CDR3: CASSLAGTSNSPLHF. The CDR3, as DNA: TGTGCCAGCAGTTTAGCCGGGACATCTAATTCACCCCTCCACTTT.

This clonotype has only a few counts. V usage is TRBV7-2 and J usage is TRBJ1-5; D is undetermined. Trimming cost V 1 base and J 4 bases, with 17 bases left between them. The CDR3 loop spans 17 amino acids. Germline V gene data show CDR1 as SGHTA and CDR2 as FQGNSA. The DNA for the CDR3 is TGTGCCAGCAGCTTAGGGTTTGTGGCAGAGAGAAATCAGCCCCAGCATTTT. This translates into CASSLGFVAERNQPQHF. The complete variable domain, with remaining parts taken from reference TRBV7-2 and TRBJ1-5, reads GAGVSQSPSNKVTEKGKDVELRCDPISGHTALYWYRQSLGQGLEFLIYFQGNSAPDKSGLPSDRFSAERTGGSVSTLTIQRTQQEDSAVYLCASSLGFVAERNQPQHFGDGTRLSIL.

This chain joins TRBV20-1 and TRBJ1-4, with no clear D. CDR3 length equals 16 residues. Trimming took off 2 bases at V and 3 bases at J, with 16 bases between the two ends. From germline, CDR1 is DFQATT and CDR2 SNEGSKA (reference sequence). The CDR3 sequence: CSARYRTRSSNEKLFF. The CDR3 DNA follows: TGCAGTGCTAGATACCGGACCCGAAGCTCTAATGAAAAACTGTTTTTT.

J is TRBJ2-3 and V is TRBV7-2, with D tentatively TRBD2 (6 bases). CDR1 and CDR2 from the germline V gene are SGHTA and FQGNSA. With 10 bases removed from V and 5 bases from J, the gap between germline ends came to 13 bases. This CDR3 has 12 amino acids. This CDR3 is CAISGRGDTQYF. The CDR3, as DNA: TGTGCCATCTCCGGGAGAGGAGATACGCAGTATTTT.

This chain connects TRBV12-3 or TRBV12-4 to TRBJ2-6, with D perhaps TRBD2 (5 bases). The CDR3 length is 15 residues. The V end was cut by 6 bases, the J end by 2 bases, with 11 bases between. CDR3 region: CASRHRETGANVLTF. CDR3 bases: TGTGCCAGCAGACATAGGGAGACTGGGGCCAACGTCCTGACTTTC.

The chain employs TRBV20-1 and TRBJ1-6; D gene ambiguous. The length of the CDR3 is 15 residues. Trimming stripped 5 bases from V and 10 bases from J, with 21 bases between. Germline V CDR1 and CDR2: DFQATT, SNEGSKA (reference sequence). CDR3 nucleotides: TGCAGTGCTCCAACCGGGAGTGTTTTAAACTCACCCCTCCACTTT. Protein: CSAPTGSVLNSPLHF.